A selection of T cell receptor beta chains follows, all from one sample in a study of blood T cell repertoires in COVID-19. Produced via immunoSEQ multiplex PCR; TCRdb's table is partial and in-frame only. The sample lists about 220,000 clones; approximately 77% were seen once. Sequenced material: peripheral blood. The receptors were gathered from a woman aged 80 or older with acute or convalescent COVID-19. Each CDR3 is given with its conserved first and last residue. A D gene is named only where the DNA matches it firmly. Only part of the rows carry a size: once, few, many, or a class if the clone is expanded.

.,TRBV29-1,.,TRBJ1-5,TGCAGCGTTGGGGGAGGGGGCAATCAGCCCCAGCATTTT,CSVGGGGNQPQHF
.,TRBV19,.,TRBJ1-1,TGTGCCAGTACCGCGGGATTGAACACTGAAGCTTTCTTT,CASTAGLNTEAFF
.,TRBV28,.,TRBJ1-2,TGTGCCAGCAGTTACAGCTATGGCTACACCTTC,CASSYSYGYTF
.,TRBV5-4,TRBD1,TRBJ2-2,TGTGCCAGCAGCTTGAGGACAGGGCTTAACACCGGGGAGCTGTTTTTT,CASSLRTGLNTGELFF
.,TRBV2,TRBD1,TRBJ2-7,TGTGCCAGCAGCTCCCGGGCCGGGACAGGGGTCAATTACGAGCAGTACTTC,CASSSRAGTGVNYEQYF
.,TRBV27,.,TRBJ1-1,TGTGCCAGCAGTTTAGCCAGGGCGGCTGAAGCTTTCTTT,CASSLARAAEAFF
.,TRBV9,TRBD2,TRBJ2-3,TGTGCCAGCAGCGACCGACTAGCGGGTGGCACAGATACGCAGTATTTT,CASSDRLAGGTDTQYF
.,TRBV6-2/TRBV6-3,.,TRBJ1-5,TGTGCCAGCAGTTACGAGGGTGGCGGCAATCAGCCCCAGCATTTT,CASSYEGGGNQPQHF
few,TRBV29-1,TRBD1,TRBJ2-7,TGCAGCGTTGTCGACAGGGGAGACGAGCAGTACTTC,CSVVDRGDEQYF
.,TRBV3-1/TRBV3-2,TRBD1,TRBJ1-1,TGTGCCAGCAGCCAAGATAGGGGGACAGCTGAAGCTTTCTTT,CASSQDRGTAEAFF
.,TRBV5-4,TRBD2,TRBJ2-2,TGTGCCAGCAGCCCTTGGGCAGGCTCCCCGGGAGGCGGGGAGCTGTTTTTT,CASSPWAGSPGGGELFF
.,TRBV6-5,.,TRBJ1-4,TGTGCCAGCAGGGAGGGGCCCCGGGGTGAAAAACTGTTTTTT,CASREGPRGEKLFF
.,TRBV27,TRBD1,TRBJ2-5,TGTGCCAGCAGTTTAAGGGGGCGCGGCAAAGAGACCCAGTACTTC,CASSLRGRGKETQYF
.,TRBV7-2,.,TRBJ1-1,TGTGCCAGCACCCAGCCAGGGCCAGTGAACACTGAAGCTTTCTTT,CASTQPGPVNTEAFF
few,TRBV30,.,TRBJ1-3,TGTGCCTGGAGTGTGGAGGAAGGAAACACCATATATTTT,CAWSVEEGNTIYF
.,TRBV28,.,TRBJ2-7,TGTGCCAGCAGTCGTACAGGGACCTACTACGAGCAGTACTTC,CASSRTGTYYEQYF
few,TRBV5-4,TRBD2,TRBJ2-3,TGTGCCAGCAGCTCGGGAGGGCTCCCCCGGGCAGATACGCAGTATTTT,CASSSGGLPRADTQYF
few,TRBV6-5,.,TRBJ1-2,TGTGCCAGCAGTTACTTTTCCTCGGACAGCACATATGGCTACACCTTC,CASSYFSSDSTYGYTF
.,TRBV19,.,TRBJ2-1,TGTGCCAGTGGAAGGGGCCTAATTGGTGTTGAGCAGTTCTTC,CASGRGLIGVEQFF
.,TRBV5-4,.,TRBJ1-1,TGTGCCAGCAGCTCCGACAGCAGGAACACTGAAGCTTTCTTT,CASSSDSRNTEAFF
.,TRBV18,.,TRBJ2-7,TGTGCCAGCTCACCAAACGTGGGCCCCGAGCAGTACTTC,CASSPNVGPEQYF
.,TRBV29-1,.,TRBJ1-2,TGCAGCGTGGCCCCGGGGCAGGGGATTAACTATGGCTACACCTTC,CSVAPGQGINYGYTF
.,TRBV5-1,TRBD1,TRBJ2-7,TGCGCCAGCAGCTTCGGGGACAGGGGTTCCTACGAGCAGTACTTC,CASSFGDRGSYEQYF
.,TRBV4-3,.,TRBJ1-2,TGCGCCAGCAGCCAAGTTGACAGGCAGGCCTATGGCTACACCTTC,CASSQVDRQAYGYTF
.,TRBV11-3,.,TRBJ2-5,TGTGCCAGCAGCTCCCGGCAGGCGTACCAAGAGACCCAGTACTTC,CASSSRQAYQETQYF
.,TRBV28,TRBD1,TRBJ1-2,TGTGCCACCTTGGACAGGGGTGACTATGGCTACACCTTC,CATLDRGDYGYTF
once,TRBV29-1,.,TRBJ2-3,TGCAGCGTTGCATCCACAGATACGCAGTATTTT,CSVASTDTQYF
.,TRBV19,.,TRBJ1-5,TGTGCCAGTAGTATGGTTTGGGGGGTGGTCAATCAGCCCCAGCATTTT,CASSMVWGVVNQPQHF
.,TRBV7-2,TRBD2,TRBJ2-3,TGTGCCAGCAGCTCGACTAGCGGGGGGGTGTCGACGCAGTATTTT,CASSSTSGGVSTQYF
few,TRBV2,TRBD2,TRBJ2-2,TGTGCCAGCCGTAGCGGGGGAGGAACCGGGGAGCTGTTTTTT,CASRSGGGTGELFF
.,TRBV7-9,TRBD1,TRBJ1-3,TGTGCCAGCAGCACCTTACAGGGGTTAGGCGGAAACACCATATATTTT,CASSTLQGLGGNTIYF
.,TRBV2,.,TRBJ1-1,TGTGCCAGCAGATTCCAGGGTGACACTGAAGCTTTCTTT,CASRFQGDTEAFF
.,TRBV11-2,.,TRBJ1-2,TGTGCCAGCAGCTTGGGCGTAGGACAGAAAAACTATGGCTACACCTTC,CASSLGVGQKNYGYTF
.,TRBV7-9,.,TRBJ1-1,TGTGCCAGCAGCTTTCGCGGGAACACTGAAGCTTTCTTT,CASSFRGNTEAFF
.,TRBV29-1,.,TRBJ1-2,TGCAGCGTTGAGCGGGGGACTGGCTACACCTTC,CSVERGTGYTF
.,TRBV10-2,TRBD1,TRBJ2-7,TGCGCCAGCAGGGTATTGACAGGGAGATACGAGCAGTACTTC,CASRVLTGRYEQYF
.,TRBV7-3,.,TRBJ1-1,TGTGCCAGCAGCCCCGGAAGCGGGGGGCGTAGGGAGAACACTGAAGCTTTCTTT,CASSPGSGGRRENTEAFF
.,TRBV29-1,.,TRBJ1-1,TGCAGCGTTGAGTCGGGGAGGGGGTGGAACACTGAAGCTTTCTTT,CSVESGRGWNTEAFF
.,TRBV25-1,.,TRBJ1-1,TGTGCCAGCTCTTCCGACAGGAACACTGAAGCTTTCTTT,CASSSDRNTEAFF
.,TRBV6-5,.,TRBJ1-5,TGTGCCAGCAGTTACGACAGGAATAGCAATCAGCCCCAGCATTTT,CASSYDRNSNQPQHF
once,TRBV9,.,TRBJ1-3,TGTGCCAGCAGCGTAGTGGGAGGGGCTGGAAACACCATATATTTT,CASSVVGGAGNTIYF
.,TRBV12-3/TRBV12-4,.,TRBJ1-2,TGTGCCAGCAGCGCGGGTTTTAACTATGGCTACACCTTC,CASSAGFNYGYTF
.,TRBV6-1,TRBD1,TRBJ1-6,TGTGCCAGCAGTGCCCGAGCCCAGGGGGCTAGTAATTCACCCCTCCACTTT,CASSARAQGASNSPLHF
.,TRBV12-3/TRBV12-4,.,TRBJ1-1,TGTGCCAGCAGCAGGGGCCCTCGGGAAGCTTTCTTT,CASSRGPREAFF
.,TRBV4-1,.,TRBJ1-2,TGCGCCAGCAGCCAAGAAAGGACAGCTAACTATGGCTACACCTTC,CASSQERTANYGYTF
.,TRBV6-5,TRBD1,TRBJ1-2,TGTGCCAGCTGGGGACAGGGATCCGGCTACACCTTC,CASWGQGSGYTF
.,TRBV2,TRBD2,TRBJ2-4,TGTGCCAGCGGAAGGGTAGCGGGTATTCAGTACTTC,CASGRVAGIQYF
.,TRBV11-2,TRBD2,TRBJ2-1,TGTGCCAGCAGCTTCCCACGGACTAGCGGGGGGGCGGGGAATGAGCAGTTCTTC,CASSFPRTSGGAGNEQFF
.,TRBV6-2/TRBV6-3,TRBD2,TRBJ2-3,TGTGCCAGCAGTTACTCCGGGGGGGGCACAGATACGCAGTATTTT,CASSYSGGGTDTQYF
.,TRBV6-6,.,TRBJ1-5,TGTGCCAGCAGTTACTCCATTAGCAATCAGCCCCAGCATTTT,CASSYSISNQPQHF
.,TRBV5-5,TRBD1,TRBJ2-2,TGTGCCAGCAGCTTGGACCAGGGGGTCACCGGGGAGCTGTTTTTT,CASSLDQGVTGELFF
.,TRBV9,.,TRBJ2-1,TGTGCCAGCAGCGTAGATGGAGGGGAATACAATGAGCAGTTCTTC,CASSVDGGEYNEQFF
.,TRBV7-9,.,TRBJ1-5,TGTGCCAGCAGCTTAGAGGGGGGGAGCAATCAGCCCCAGCATTTT,CASSLEGGSNQPQHF
.,TRBV7-9,.,TRBJ1-2,TGTGCCAGCAGCTTAGGGCGGGGGAACTATGGCTACACCTTC,CASSLGRGNYGYTF